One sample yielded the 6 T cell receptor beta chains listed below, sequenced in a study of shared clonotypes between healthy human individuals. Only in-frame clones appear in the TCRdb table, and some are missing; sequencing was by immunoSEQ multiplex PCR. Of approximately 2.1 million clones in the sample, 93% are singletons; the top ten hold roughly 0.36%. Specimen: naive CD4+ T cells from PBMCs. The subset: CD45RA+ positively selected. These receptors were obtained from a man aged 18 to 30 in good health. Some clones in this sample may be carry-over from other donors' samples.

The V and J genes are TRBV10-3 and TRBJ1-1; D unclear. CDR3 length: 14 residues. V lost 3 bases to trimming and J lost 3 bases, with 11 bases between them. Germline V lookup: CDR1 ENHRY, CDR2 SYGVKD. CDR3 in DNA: TGTGCCATCAGTGAACTAAGAGACGACACTGAAGCTTTCTTT. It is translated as CAISELRDDTEAFF.

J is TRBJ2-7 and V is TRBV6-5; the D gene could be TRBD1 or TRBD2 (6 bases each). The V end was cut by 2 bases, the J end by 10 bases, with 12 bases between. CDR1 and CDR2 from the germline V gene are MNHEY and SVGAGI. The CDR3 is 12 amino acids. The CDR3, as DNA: TGTGCCAGCAGTTACGGGGGGCGAGTACAGTACTTC. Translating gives CASSYGGRVQYF.

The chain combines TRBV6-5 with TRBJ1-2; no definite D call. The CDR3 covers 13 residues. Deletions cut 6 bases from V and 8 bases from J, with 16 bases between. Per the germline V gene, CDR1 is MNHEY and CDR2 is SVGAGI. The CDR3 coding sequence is TGTGCCAGCAGGCAGCCACCGCGCCAGGGCTACACCTTC. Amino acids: CASRQPPRQGYTF.

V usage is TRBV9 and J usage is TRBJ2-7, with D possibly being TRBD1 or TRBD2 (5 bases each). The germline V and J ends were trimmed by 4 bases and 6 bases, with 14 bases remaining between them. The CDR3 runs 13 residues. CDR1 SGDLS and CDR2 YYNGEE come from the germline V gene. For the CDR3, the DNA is TGTGCCAGCAGCTTCAGCCCCGGGGCCGAGCAGTACTTC. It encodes CASSFSPGAEQYF.

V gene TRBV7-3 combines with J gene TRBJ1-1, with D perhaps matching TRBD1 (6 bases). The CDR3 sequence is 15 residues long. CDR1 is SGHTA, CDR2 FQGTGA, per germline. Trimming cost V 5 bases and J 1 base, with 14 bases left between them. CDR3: CASSPTTGRNTEAFF. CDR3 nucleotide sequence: TGTGCCAGCAGCCCTACTACAGGGCGGAACACTGAAGCTTTCTTT. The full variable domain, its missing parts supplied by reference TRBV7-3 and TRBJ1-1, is GAGVSQTPSNKVTEKGKYVELRCDPISGHTALYWYRQSLGQGPEFLIYFQGTGAADDSGLPNDRFFAVRPEGSVSTLKIQRTERGDSAVYLCASSPTTGRNTEAFFGQGTRLTVV.

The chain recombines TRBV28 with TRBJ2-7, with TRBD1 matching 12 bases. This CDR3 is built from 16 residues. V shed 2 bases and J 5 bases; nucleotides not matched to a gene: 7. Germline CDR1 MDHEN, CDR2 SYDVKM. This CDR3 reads CASSLVGTGGQDEQYF. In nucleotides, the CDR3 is TGTGCCAGCAGTTTAGTAGGGACAGGGGGCCAAGACGAGCAGTACTTC.